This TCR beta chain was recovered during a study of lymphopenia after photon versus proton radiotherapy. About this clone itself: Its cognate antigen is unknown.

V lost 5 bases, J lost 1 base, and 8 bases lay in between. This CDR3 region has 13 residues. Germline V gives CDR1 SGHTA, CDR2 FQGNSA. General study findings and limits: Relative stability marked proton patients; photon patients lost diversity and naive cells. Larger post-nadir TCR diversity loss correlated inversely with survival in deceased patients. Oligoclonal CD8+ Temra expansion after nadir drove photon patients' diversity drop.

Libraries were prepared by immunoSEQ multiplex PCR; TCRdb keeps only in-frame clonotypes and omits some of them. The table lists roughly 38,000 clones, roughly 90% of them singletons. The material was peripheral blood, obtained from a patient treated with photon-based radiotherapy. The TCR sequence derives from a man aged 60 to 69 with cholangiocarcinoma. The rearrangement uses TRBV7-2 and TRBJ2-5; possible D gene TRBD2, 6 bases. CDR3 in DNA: TGTGCCAGCAGCCGGGACTCCCAAGAGACCCAGTACTTC. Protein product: CASSRDSQETQYF.